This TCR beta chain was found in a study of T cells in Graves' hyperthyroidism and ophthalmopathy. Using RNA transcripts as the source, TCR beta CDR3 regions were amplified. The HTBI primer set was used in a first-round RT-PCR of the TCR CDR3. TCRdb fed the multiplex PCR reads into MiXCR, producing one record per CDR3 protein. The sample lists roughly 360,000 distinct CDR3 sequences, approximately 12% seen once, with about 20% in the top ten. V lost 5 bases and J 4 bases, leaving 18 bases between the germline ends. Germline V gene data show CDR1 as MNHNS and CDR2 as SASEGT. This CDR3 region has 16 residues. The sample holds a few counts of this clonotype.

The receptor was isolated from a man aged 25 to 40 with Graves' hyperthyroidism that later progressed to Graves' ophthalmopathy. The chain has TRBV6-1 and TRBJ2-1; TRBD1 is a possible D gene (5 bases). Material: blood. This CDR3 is CASSQTSGAGYNEQFF. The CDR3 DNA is TGTGCCAGCAGTCAAACGAGTGGGGCAGGGTACAATGAGCAGTTCTTC.